This TCR beta chain was captured in a study of PD-L1 blockade in urothelial cancer. Study at large: Median blood clonality was about 0.086, with about 80,000 unique TCRs.

Specified time point: pretreatment peripheral blood. Patients' urothelial carcinoma was locally advanced or metastatic. Per patient, between 1 and 8 samples were collected at pretreatment and on-treatment time points. Data came from immunoSEQ multiplex PCR; TCRdb stores just in-frame clones and leaves some out. The sample lists about 56,000 clones, over 75% seen once, with 15% to 18% in the top ten. Germline V CDR1 and CDR2: MNHNS, SASEGT. V lost 4 bases and J lost 5, with 12 bases in between. The CDR3 extends over 14 amino acids. This receptor was taken from a man aged 65 to 85 with urothelial cancer. Material: PBMCs, obtained around atezolizumab (anti-PD-L1) treatment. The V gene is TRBV6-1, the J gene TRBJ1-5; D gene unclear. CDR3 bases: TGTGCCAGCAGTGTGGCAGGTAAGGATCAGCCCCAGCATTTT. Protein product: CASSVAGKDQPQHF.